The rows below give T cell receptor beta chains drawn from one sample of a study of identical twins. TCRdb re-derived calls from the 5' RACE reads in MiXCR, one entry per CDR3 protein. The sample has around 530,000 distinct CDR3 sequences; around 15% are singletons. This sample also appeared in a second study, on yellow fever vaccine responses in identical twins.

Sequences were obtained from CD4+ T cells sorted from blood. The origin of the receptors is a woman aged 18-30 years in good health. The CDR3 runs from the conserved cysteine through the conserved F or W. D genes are given only for firm matches. For some rows the clone size is stated as once, few or many, or as a class when expanded; others skip it.

clone size	J gene	V gene	D gene	CDR3 DNA	CDR3 protein
NA	TRBJ2-5	TRBV7-9	NA	TGTGCCAGCAGCTCAGTCGGTCTTTCCGAGACCCAGTACTTC	CASSSVGLSETQYF
many	TRBJ2-2	TRBV3-1	NA	TGTGCCAGCAGACCGGGGGTCAACACCGGGGAGCTGTTTTTT	CASRPGVNTGELFF
few	TRBJ2-1	TRBV5-1	TRBD2	TGCGCCAGCAGTACTTCCGGGACTATCTACAATGAGCAGTTCTTC	CASSTSGTIYNEQFF
NA	TRBJ2-1	TRBV5-1	NA	TGCGCCAGCAGCTTGACTACAGGGCCCAATGAGCAGTTCTTC	CASSLTTGPNEQFF
many	TRBJ2-1	TRBV24-1	NA	TGTGCCACCAGTGACCAACGACTCAATGAGCAGTTCTTC	CATSDQRLNEQFF
few	TRBJ1-4	TRBV28	NA	TGTGCCAGCAGTTTTAATTGGTCAACTAATGAAAAACTGTTTTTT	CASSFNWSTNEKLFF
few	TRBJ1-6	TRBV6-1	TRBD1	TGTGCCAGCAGTGATGGGACAGGTGGATCACCCCTCCACTTT	CASSDGTGGSPLHF
NA	TRBJ2-5	TRBV28	NA	TGTGCCAGCAGTTTCAGGGTTGGGACCCAGTACTTC	CASSFRVGTQYF
NA	TRBJ1-2	TRBV3-1	TRBD1	TGTGCCAGCAGCGACAGGGGGCGCGTACACTATGGCTACACCTTC	CASSDRGRVHYGYTF
few	TRBJ1-6	TRBV6-1	TRBD1	TGTGCCAGCAGTCCGGGACAGGGCGGTAATTCACCCCTCCACTTT	CASSPGQGGNSPLHF
NA	TRBJ1-2	TRBV7-8	NA	TGTGCCAGCAGCGCCAGAACAGAAAACTATGGCTACACCTTC	CASSARTENYGYTF
NA	TRBJ2-2	TRBV29-1	NA	TGCAGCGTTGAGCCCAAGAACACCGGGGAGCTGTTTTTT	CSVEPKNTGELFF
many	TRBJ2-7	TRBV5-1	TRBD1	TGCGCCAGCAGCCCTGGACAGGGTTTCGACGAGCAGTACTTC	CASSPGQGFDEQYF
NA	TRBJ2-7	TRBV3-1	NA	TGTGCCAGCAGCCAAGGCCACGAGCAGTACTTC	CASSQGHEQYF
NA	TRBJ2-3	TRBV10-3	NA	TGTGCCATCAGTGATAAGGGCACCGTTCTTCGGGATACGCAGTATTTT	CAISDKGTVLRDTQYF
NA	TRBJ2-1	TRBV5-4	TRBD1	TGTGCCAGCAGCGCACGCAGGGGGCTCTCCTACAATGAGCAGTTCTTC	CASSARRGLSYNEQFF
few	TRBJ2-1	TRBV14	NA	TGTGCCAGCAGCCAAGAAATTGACAGAGGGCAGTTCTTC	CASSQEIDRGQFF
NA	TRBJ1-1	TRBV2	NA	TGTGCCAGCAGTGAGGAGACCAACACTGAAGCTTTCTTT	CASSEETNTEAFF
NA	TRBJ2-7	TRBV7-8	NA	TGTGCCAGCAGCCTAGGCCGTGAGAAGACTAGCTCCTACGAGCAGTACTTC	CASSLGREKTSSYEQYF
few	TRBJ2-1	TRBV7-2	NA	TGTGCCAGCAGCCCCTTCCCTAGTGTCAGCAATGAGCAGTTCTTC	CASSPFPSVSNEQFF
NA	TRBJ2-7	TRBV4-1	TRBD1	TGCGCCAGCAGCCAACAGGGGGGACAGGGGGCTTTCTACGAGCAGTACTTC	CASSQQGGQGAFYEQYF
NA	TRBJ2-3	TRBV5-4	NA	TGTGCCAGCAGCTTTGGCGGGTGGGGCACAGATACGCAGTATTTT	CASSFGGWGTDTQYF
NA	TRBJ2-5	TRBV12-3/TRBV12-4	NA	TGTGCCAGCAGGCCCATATTCGGATCCCAAGAGACCCAGTACTTC	CASRPIFGSQETQYF
few	TRBJ2-5	TRBV11-2	NA	TGTGCCAGCAGCTTATCAGGGCCCGTTGAGACCCAGTACTTC	CASSLSGPVETQYF
few	TRBJ1-4	TRBV28	TRBD1	TGTGCCAGCAGTTCGACAGGGGGTCAAAATGAAAAACTGTTTTTT	CASSSTGGQNEKLFF
NA	TRBJ1-1	TRBV6-1	TRBD1	TGTGCCAGCCGAGGGACAGCCGAAAGAGCTTTCTTT	CASRGTAERAFF
few	TRBJ2-1	TRBV27	NA	TGTGCCAGCTCAGTTGCGGCCGGACAGCTTGTACCCCCGTTCTTC	CASSVAAGQLVPPFF
few	TRBJ2-2	TRBV4-1	NA	TGCGCCAGCAGCCAAGAGGGGGGCACCGGGGAGCTGTTTTTT	CASSQEGGTGELFF
NA	TRBJ1-1	TRBV20-1	NA	TGCAGTGCTTGGCCCGAGACTGAAGCTTTCTTT	CSAWPETEAFF
few	TRBJ2-1	TRBV11-2	NA	TGTGCCAGCAGCCCGGATCTAGCCTACAATGAGCAGTTCTTC	CASSPDLAYNEQFF
NA	TRBJ2-7	TRBV5-1	NA	TGCGCCAGCAGCTTGGGCAGGGGTAACTCCTACGAGCAGCACTTC	CASSLGRGNSYEQHF
NA	TRBJ2-3	TRBV7-6	TRBD1	TGTGCCAGCAGCTACGCAGGGGGTTTTAGCACAGATACGCAGTATTTT	CASSYAGGFSTDTQYF
NA	TRBJ2-5	TRBV5-1	NA	TGCGCCAGCCGGGACTTTCCTGGCGTGTTAGAGACCCAGTACTTC	CASRDFPGVLETQYF
NA	TRBJ2-2	TRBV15	NA	TGTGCCACCAGCAGTGGGTCACAGGGCGGGGAGCTGTTTTTT	CATSSGSQGGELFF
NA	TRBJ2-2	TRBV9	TRBD2	TGTGCCAGCAGCGCAGCCCGGGGACTAGCGGCCGGGGAGCTGTTTTTT	CASSAARGLAAGELFF
NA	TRBJ2-3	TRBV5-1	NA	TGCGCCAGCAGCGTACGGCGGCCTAGCACAGATACGCAGTATTTT	CASSVRRPSTDTQYF
few	TRBJ1-5	TRBV7-2	NA	TGTGCCAGCAGCCCAATAACAGGGAATAGCAATCAGCCCCAGCATTTT	CASSPITGNSNQPQHF
NA	TRBJ2-1	TRBV5-1	NA	TGCGCCAGCAGCTTGGCCCCGGCCAATGAGCAGTTCTTC	CASSLAPANEQFF
NA	TRBJ1-1	TRBV7-2	TRBD1	TGTGCCAGCAGCTTAGAGGGACAGTTGAGCACTGAAGTTTTCTTT	CASSLEGQLSTEVFF
many	TRBJ1-1	TRBV20-1	NA	TGCAGTGCTAGAGATCTAAGTAGCTTCCTCATGAACACTGAAGCTTTCTTT	CSARDLSSFLMNTEAFF
NA	TRBJ2-1	TRBV7-1	NA	TGTGCCAGCAGCTCTGGACTACTCGGAGGCGAGCAGTTCTTC	CASSSGLLGGEQFF
few	TRBJ2-5	TRBV12-3/TRBV12-4	TRBD1	TGTGCCAGCACCAAGGACAGGGGACAAGAGACCCAGTACTTC	CASTKDRGQETQYF